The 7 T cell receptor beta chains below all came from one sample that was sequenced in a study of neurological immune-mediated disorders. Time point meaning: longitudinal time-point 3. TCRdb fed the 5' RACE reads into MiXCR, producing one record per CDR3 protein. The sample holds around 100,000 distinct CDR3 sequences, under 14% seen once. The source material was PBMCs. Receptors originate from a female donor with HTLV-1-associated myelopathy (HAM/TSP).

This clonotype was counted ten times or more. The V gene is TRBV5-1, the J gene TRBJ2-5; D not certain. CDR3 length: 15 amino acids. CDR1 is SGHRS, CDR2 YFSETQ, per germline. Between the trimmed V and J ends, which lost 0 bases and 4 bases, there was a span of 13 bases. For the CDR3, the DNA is TGCGCCAGCAGCTTGGACCCCAACCCCCCAGAGACCCAGTACTTC. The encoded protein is CASSLDPNPPETQYF.

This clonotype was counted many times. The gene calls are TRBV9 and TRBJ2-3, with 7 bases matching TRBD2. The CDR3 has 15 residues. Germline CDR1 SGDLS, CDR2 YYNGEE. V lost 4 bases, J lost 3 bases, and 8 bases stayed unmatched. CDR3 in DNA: TGTGCCAGCAGCCCCTGGGGAGGGAGGACAGATACGCAGTATTTT. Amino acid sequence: CASSPWGGRTDTQYF.

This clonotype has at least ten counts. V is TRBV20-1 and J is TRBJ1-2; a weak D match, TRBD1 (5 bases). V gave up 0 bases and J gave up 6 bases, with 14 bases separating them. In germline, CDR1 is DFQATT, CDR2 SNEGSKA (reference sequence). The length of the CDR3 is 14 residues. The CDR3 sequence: CSARDSQGGDGYTF. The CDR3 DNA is TGCAGTGCTAGAGATTCTCAAGGAGGGGATGGCTACACCTTC.

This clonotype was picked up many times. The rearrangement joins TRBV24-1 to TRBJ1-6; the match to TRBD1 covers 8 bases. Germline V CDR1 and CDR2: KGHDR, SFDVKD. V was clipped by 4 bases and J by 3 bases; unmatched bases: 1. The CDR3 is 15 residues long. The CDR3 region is CATSDGQGYNSPLHF. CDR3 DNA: TGTGCCACCAGTGACGGACAGGGCTATAATTCACCCCTCCACTTT.

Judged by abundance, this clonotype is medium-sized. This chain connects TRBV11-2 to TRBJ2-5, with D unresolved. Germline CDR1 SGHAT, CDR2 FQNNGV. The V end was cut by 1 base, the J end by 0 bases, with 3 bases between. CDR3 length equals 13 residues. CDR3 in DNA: TGTGCCAGCAGCTTAGTCTACCAAGAGACCCAGTACTTC. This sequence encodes CASSLVYQETQYF.

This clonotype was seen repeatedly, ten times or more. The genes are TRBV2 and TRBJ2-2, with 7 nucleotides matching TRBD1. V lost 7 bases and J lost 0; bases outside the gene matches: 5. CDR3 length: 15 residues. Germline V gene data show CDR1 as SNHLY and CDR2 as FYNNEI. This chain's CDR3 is CASKAGTANTGELFF. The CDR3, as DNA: TGTGCCAGCAAAGCCGGGACAGCGAACACCGGGGAGCTGTTTTTT.

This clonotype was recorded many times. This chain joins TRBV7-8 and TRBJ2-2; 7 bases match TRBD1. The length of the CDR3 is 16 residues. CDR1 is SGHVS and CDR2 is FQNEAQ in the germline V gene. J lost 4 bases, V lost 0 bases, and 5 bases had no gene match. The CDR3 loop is CASSLAGGAGTGELFF. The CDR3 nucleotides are TGTGCCAGCAGCTTAGCAGGGGGCGCCGGCACCGGGGAGCTGTTTTTT.